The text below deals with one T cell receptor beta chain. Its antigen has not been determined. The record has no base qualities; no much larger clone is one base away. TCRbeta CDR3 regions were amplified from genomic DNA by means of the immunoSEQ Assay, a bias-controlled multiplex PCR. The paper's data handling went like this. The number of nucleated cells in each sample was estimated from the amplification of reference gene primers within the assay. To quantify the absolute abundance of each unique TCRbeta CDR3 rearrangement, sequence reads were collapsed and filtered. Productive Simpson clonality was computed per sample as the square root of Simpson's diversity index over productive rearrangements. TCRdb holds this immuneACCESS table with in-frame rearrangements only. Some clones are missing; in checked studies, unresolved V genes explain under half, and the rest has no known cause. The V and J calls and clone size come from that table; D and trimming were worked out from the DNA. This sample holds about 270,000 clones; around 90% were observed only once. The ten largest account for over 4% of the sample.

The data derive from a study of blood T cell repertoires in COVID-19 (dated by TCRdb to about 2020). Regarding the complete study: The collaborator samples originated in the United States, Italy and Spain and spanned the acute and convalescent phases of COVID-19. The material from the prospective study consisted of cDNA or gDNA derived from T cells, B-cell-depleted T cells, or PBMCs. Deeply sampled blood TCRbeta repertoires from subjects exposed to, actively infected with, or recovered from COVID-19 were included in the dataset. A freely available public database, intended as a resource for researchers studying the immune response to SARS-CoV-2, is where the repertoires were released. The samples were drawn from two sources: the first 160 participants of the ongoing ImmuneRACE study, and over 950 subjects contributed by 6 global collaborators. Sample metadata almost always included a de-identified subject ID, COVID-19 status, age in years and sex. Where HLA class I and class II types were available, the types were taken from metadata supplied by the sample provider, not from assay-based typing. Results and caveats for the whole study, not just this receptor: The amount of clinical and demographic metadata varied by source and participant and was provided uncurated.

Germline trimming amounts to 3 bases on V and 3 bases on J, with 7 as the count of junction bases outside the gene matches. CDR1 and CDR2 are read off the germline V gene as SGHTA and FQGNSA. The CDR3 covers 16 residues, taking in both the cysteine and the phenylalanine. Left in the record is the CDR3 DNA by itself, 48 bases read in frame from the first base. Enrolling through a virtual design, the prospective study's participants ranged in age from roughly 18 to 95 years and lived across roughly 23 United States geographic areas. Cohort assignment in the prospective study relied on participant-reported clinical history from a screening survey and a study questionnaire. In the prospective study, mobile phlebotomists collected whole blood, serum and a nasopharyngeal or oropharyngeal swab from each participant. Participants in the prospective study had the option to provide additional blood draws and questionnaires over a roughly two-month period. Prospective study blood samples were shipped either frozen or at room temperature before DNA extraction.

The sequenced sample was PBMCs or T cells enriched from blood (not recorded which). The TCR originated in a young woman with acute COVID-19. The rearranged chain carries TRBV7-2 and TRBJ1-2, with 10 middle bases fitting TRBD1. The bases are TGTGCCAGCAGCTTGACAGGGGGCGTAGATGACTATGGCTACACCTTC. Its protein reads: CASSLTGGVDDYGYTF.